Each of the 18 T cell receptor beta chains below was sequenced from the same sample in a study of early T cells in non-severe SARS-CoV-2 infection. In TCRdb, the 5' RACE reads were re-called with MiXCR into one record per CDR3 protein. The table lists tens of thousands of distinct CDR3 sequences, 5% to 7.5% of them singletons. The specimen comprised whole blood, sampled at baseline. These receptor sequences come from an adult who was a healthcare worker with PCR-confirmed SARS-CoV-2 infection or an uninfected control (not recorded which).

In this sample, this clonotype turned up many times. This rearrangement joins TRBV7-8 to TRBJ1-1; D not certain. Trimming stripped 0 bases from V and 0 bases from J, with 14 bases between. This CDR3 region has 17 residues. Germline CDR1 reads SGHVS; CDR2 reads FQNEAQ. Here the CDR3 DNA reads TGTGCCAGCAGCTTAGCGCTTGTCGGAACTCTGAACACTGAAGCTTTCTTT. Its translation is CASSLALVGTLNTEAFF.

This clonotype was detected many times. The rearrangement uses TRBV4-3 and TRBJ2-2; D not certain. This CDR3 has 15 residues. CDR1 is LGHNA, CDR2 YSLEER, per germline. V dropped 0 bases and J dropped 3 bases, with 8 bases sitting between them. CDR3 amino acids: CASSQEAHYTGELFF. CDR3 DNA sequence: TGCGCCAGCAGCCAAGAGGCCCACTACACCGGGGAGCTGTTTTTT.

This clonotype has only a few counts. A much more abundant neighbour one base away suggests this may be a read error. The chain joins TRBV28 to TRBJ2-3, with 11 bases identical to TRBD2. This CDR3 comprises 15 residues. The V gene's germline CDR1 is MDHEN and CDR2 SYDVKM. V was pared by 6 bases and J by 2 bases, with 4 bases of the junction left unmatched. This CDR3 reads CASRDSGGATDTQYF. CDR3 sequence (DNA): TGTGCCAGCAGGGATAGCGGGGGGGCCACAGATACGCAGTATTTT.

The chain recombines TRBV9 with TRBJ2-1; 7 positions match TRBD2. Trimming at V came to 4 bases and at J to 4 bases, leaving 8 bases not matched to a gene. This CDR3 spans 15 amino acids. CDR1 SGDLS and CDR2 YYNGEE come from the germline V gene. CDR3 region: CASSPSRGVYNEQFF. In nucleotides, the CDR3 is TGTGCCAGCAGCCCCTCCCGGGGGGTGTACAATGAGCAGTTCTTC.

This clonotype was observed a handful of times. DNA of the CDR3: TGTGCCAGCAGTTTAGGGTCAGGACGGCTGGATGGCTACACCTTC. Its translation: CASSLGSGRLDGYTF. The chain uses TRBV12-3 or TRBV12-4 and TRBJ1-2; D remains unclear. V shed 1 base and J shed 6 bases, with 15 bases lying between them. This CDR3 has 15 amino acids.

The chain links TRBV2 to TRBJ2-1; the D is unclear. In germline, CDR1 is SNHLY, CDR2 FYNNEI. The CDR3 has 15 amino acids. V lost 6 bases to trimming and J lost 3 bases, with 15 bases between them. In DNA, the CDR3 is TGTGCCAGCAGGACCGGGTCACTGCTCTACAATGAGCAGTTCTTC. Protein product: CASRTGSLLYNEQFF.

V and J are TRBV9 and TRBJ1-2; TRBD1 agrees at 7 bases. CDR1 is SGDLS, CDR2 YYNGEE, per germline. The CDR3 totals 17 residues. Trimming at V came to 4 bases and at J to 5 bases, leaving 17 bases not matched to a gene. CDR3 sequence (DNA): TGTGCCAGCAGCAGATCGACAGGGTCCATGGTCGGATATGGCTACACCTTC. It yields the protein CASSRSTGSMVGYGYTF. The full variable domain, rest sourced from reference TRBV9 and TRBJ1-2, is DSGVTQTPKHLITATGQRVTLRCSPRSGDLSVYWYQQSLDQGLQFLIQYYNGEERAKGNILERFSAQQFPDLHSELNLSSLELGDSALYFCASSRSTGSMVGYGYTFGSGTRLTVV.

This clonotype was observed at least ten times. The chain uses TRBV19 and TRBJ1-2; maybe TRBD1 (5 bases). Germline CDR1 and CDR2: LNHDA and SQIVND (reference sequence). V was clipped by 3 bases and J by 1 base, with 9 bases between them. There are 14 residues in the CDR3. The chain's CDR3 is CASSISRDNYGYTF. CDR3 DNA sequence: TGTGCCAGTAGTATTTCCAGGGATAACTATGGCTACACCTTC.

This clonotype was observed a handful of times. The V and J genes are TRBV7-9 and TRBJ1-4, with D unclear. CDR3 length: 14 amino acids. Looked up from germline, CDR1 is SEHNR and CDR2 is FQNEAQ (reference sequence). Trimming pared 2 bases from V and 11 bases from J, leaving 15 bases between. The CDR3 region is CASSLRAAPSKLFF. The CDR3 DNA reads as TGTGCCAGCAGCTTAAGGGCCGCGCCTTCGAAACTGTTTTTT.

This clonotype was picked up a small number of times. V is TRBV7-9 and J is TRBJ2-5, with 9 positions matching TRBD1. With 5 bases clipped from V and 0 bases from J, the junction kept 4 bases outside the gene matches. Germline CDR1 is SEHNR and CDR2 is FQNEAQ (reference sequence). This CDR3 spans 15 amino acids. The CDR3 sequence: CASSRTGVYQETQYF. The DNA for the CDR3 is TGTGCCAGCAGCCGGACAGGGGTCTACCAAGAGACCCAGTACTTC. Based on the CDR3 plus reference TRBV7-9 and TRBJ2-5, the full variable domain is DTGVSQNPRHKITKRGQNVTFRCDPISEHNRLYWYRQTLGQGPEFLTYFQNEAQLEKSRLLSDRFSAERPKGSFSTLEIQRTEQGDSAMYLCASSRTGVYQETQYFGPGTRLLVL.

V usage is TRBV29-1 and J usage is TRBJ1-5; D is unclear. CDR1 is SQVTM and CDR2 is ANQGSEA in the germline V gene. This CDR3 is built from 13 residues. V shed 4 bases and J shed 2 bases, with 9 bases lying between them. The CDR3 spells CSVVEGGNQPQHF. The CDR3 DNA is TGCAGCGTTGTTGAGGGAGGCAATCAGCCCCAGCATTTT.

The chain carries TRBV20-1 and TRBJ2-3; tentatively, D is TRBD2 (5 bases). Trimming took off 3 bases at V and 5 bases at J, with 21 bases between the two ends. Per germline, CDR1 DFQATT and CDR2 SNEGSKA (reference sequence). The CDR3 contains 16 residues. The CDR3 is CSARTLTRKIIDTQYF. The CDR3 DNA reads TGCAGTGCTAGGACCCTAACTAGGAAGATAATAGATACGCAGTATTTT.

The rearrangement joins TRBV12-3 or TRBV12-4 to TRBJ2-2, with 8 bases lining up with TRBD1. CDR3 length: 15 residues. Unmatched junction bases numbered 8, after V lost 7 bases and J lost 4 bases. The CDR3 protein is CASNGQGAITGELFF. The CDR3 region has the DNA TGTGCCAGCAATGGGCAGGGGGCGATCACCGGGGAGCTGTTTTTT.

This clonotype was counted between two and nine times. The chain is built from TRBV18 and TRBJ2-6; D remains ambiguous. Trimming removed 3 bases at V and 2 bases at J, with 11 bases between. From germline, CDR1 is KGHSH and CDR2 LQKENI. This CDR3 comprises 16 residues. The CDR3, as DNA: TGTGCCAGCTCACCGGGCCCCTTGGCTGGGGCCAACGTCCTGACTTTC. It is translated as CASSPGPLAGANVLTF.

This clonotype showed up just a few times. The chain joins TRBV24-1 to TRBJ2-1; 14 positions match TRBD2. Losses at the gene ends were 4 bases for V and 1 base for J; bases not matched to a gene: 8. The length of the CDR3 is 19 residues. Germline V gene sequence: CDR1 KGHDR, CDR2 SFDVKD. CDR3 region: CATSDPGLAGGHSYNEQFF. In nucleotides, the CDR3 is TGTGCCACCAGTGACCCTGGACTAGCGGGGGGCCATTCCTACAATGAGCAGTTCTTC.

The V call is TRBV7-3, the J call TRBJ2-7; D is unresolved. From germline, CDR1 is SGHTA and CDR2 FQGTGA. Trimming took off 6 bases at V and 7 bases at J, with 16 bases between the two ends. This CDR3 comprises 13 residues. CDR3 in DNA: TGTGCCAGCAGTCCCGGGCCCGCGAGGGAGCAGTACTTC. This codes for CASSPGPAREQYF.

This clonotype was seen at least ten times. The rearrangement joins TRBV10-3 to TRBJ1-1; TRBD1 is a possible D gene (5 bases). Trimming took 5 bases from V and 4 from J, leaving 14 bases between them. The CDR3 runs to 14 residues. Germline V lookup: CDR1 ENHRY, CDR2 SYGVKD. CDR3 sequence reads: CAISSRQFPTEAFF. CDR3 in DNA: TGTGCCATCAGTAGCCGACAGTTCCCCACTGAAGCTTTCTTT.

The table lists this clonotype with many counts. This chain links TRBV29-1 with TRBJ2-7; 9 bases match TRBD1. Looked up from germline, CDR1 is SQVTM and CDR2 is ANQGSEA. The CDR3 runs 12 residues. The ends lost 4 bases at V and 4 bases at J; junction bases unmatched: 2. CDR3 region: CSVGDRDYEQYF. The CDR3 DNA is TGCAGCGTTGGGGACAGGGATTACGAGCAGTACTTC.